Presented here are 4 T cell receptor beta chains from one specimen sequenced in a study of graft-versus-host responses after intestinal transplantation. Libraries were prepared by immunoSEQ multiplex PCR; TCRdb keeps only in-frame clonotypes and omits some of them. The sample has 100,000 or so clones; 91% are singletons. Their cognate antigens are unknown. Sequencing used unstimulated CD4+ T cells sorted from spleen or lymph node cells, obtained before transplant. The receptors come from a human donor who was the organ donor for an intestinal transplant.

The J gene is TRBJ1-1, the V gene TRBV5-4; D remains unclear. Germline V CDR1 and CDR2: SGHNT, YYREEE (reference sequence). The CDR3 consists of 16 residues. The V end was cut by 1 base, the J end by 5 bases, with 18 bases between. Here the CDR3 DNA reads TGTGCCAGCAGCTTGCATATCGGGAAGGGTGATACTGAAGCTTTCTTT. Translation: CASSLHIGKGDTEAFF.

This sequence joins TRBV11-2 and TRBJ2-7; 8 nucleotides agree with TRBD2. Looked up from germline, CDR1 is SGHAT and CDR2 is FQNNGV. V gave up 5 bases and J gave up 2 bases; unmatched junction bases: 8. This CDR3 contains 15 residues. The CDR3 spells CASSIQRGTTYEQYF. For the CDR3, the DNA is TGTGCCAGCAGCATTCAGCGGGGGACCACCTACGAGCAGTACTTC.

As DNA, the CDR3 is TGTGCCAGCAGTTTAGTGGGACAGGGTAAAAAGAGCTCTGGGGCCAACGTCCTGACTTTC. Translation: CASSLVGQGKKSSGANVLTF. The V call is TRBV27, the J call TRBJ2-6; TRBD1 matches 9 bases. V gave up 2 bases and J gave up 0 bases; unmatched junction bases: 11. The germline gives CDR1 MNHEY, CDR2 SMNVEV (reference sequence). This CDR3 comprises 20 residues.

The J gene is TRBJ2-7, the V gene TRBV2; D uncertain. V gave up 8 bases and J gave up 2 bases, with 4 bases separating them. Germline CDR1 reads SNHLY; CDR2 reads FYNNEI. This CDR3 is built from 10 residues. The CDR3 DNA sequence: TGTGCCAGCGGCCCCTACGAGCAGTACTTC. This codes for CASGPYEQYF.